This T cell receptor beta chain was identified in a study of cytomegalovirus exposure and HLA in healthy donors. Notes on the study in general: In a later analysis, TCR beta V- and J-gene trimming was associated with a missense DCLRE1C variant. A later analysis by the authors found several of the most significant clusters apparently linked to common viral pathogens.

Regarding this clone: Its matching antigen is unknown.

The PCR used 60 Vbeta and 13 Jbeta primers. Sequenced by immunoSEQ multiplex PCR; TCRdb stores in-frame clones only, minus some. Of more than 90,000 clones in the sample, 65% to 80% were seen once. The CDR3 totals 14 residues. V was clipped by 6 bases and J by 3 bases; unmatched bases: 6. Germline CDR1 is SGHKS and CDR2 is YYEKEE (reference sequence). V usage is TRBV5-5 and J usage is TRBJ1-2; 9 nucleotides align to TRBD1. Source material: PBMCs. The clonotype originates from a man younger than 45 in good health and CMV-seropositive. CDR3 region: CASTFRQGDYGYTF. DNA of the CDR3: TGTGCCAGCACCTTCAGACAGGGGGACTATGGCTACACCTTC. Full variable domain (rest looked up from reference TRBV5-5 and TRBJ1-2): DAGVTQSPTHLIKTRGQQVTLRCSPISGHKSVSWYQQVLGQGPQFIFQYYEKEERGRGNFPDRFSARQFPNYSSELNVNALLLGDSALYLCASTFRQGDYGYTFGSGTRLTVV.